This T cell receptor (beta chain) comes out of a study of cytomegalovirus exposure and HLA in healthy donors. Study-wide results and caveats: As a later analysis revealed, most CMV-associated TCR beta chains appeared HLA-restricted. TCR beta V- and J-gene trimming was later associated with a missense DCLRE1C variant. Near-uniform donor sequencing depth was presumed by presence/absence analyses.

Donors consisted of healthy bone marrow donors. Germline values: CDR1 MNHNS, CDR2 SASEGT. The CDR3 has 17 residues. Trimming cost V 2 bases and J 1 base; bases outside gene matches: 10. The primer mix had 60 Vbeta and 13 Jbeta primers. Clones were read by immunoSEQ multiplex PCR, and TCRdb kept only the in-frame ones, dropping some. The sample carries about 120,000 clones, less than 70% recorded once. With regard to this clone: Its target is not known.

The receptor comes from a woman aged 25-40 years in good health and CMV-seronegative. Sequencing input: PBMCs. V is TRBV6-1 and J is TRBJ2-7, with 8 bases fitting TRBD2. CDR3 in DNA: TGTGCCAGCAGTGAAACAGCTAGCGGGTTACCATCCTACGAGCAGTACTTC. This codes for CASSETASGLPSYEQYF.